This is a list of T cell receptor beta chains from one sample in a study of beta chain features in type 1 diabetes. Assay used: immunoSEQ multiplex PCR; TCRdb lists only in-frame clones, some missing. The sample has about 220,000 clones; approximately 10% are singletons. Sequenced material: central memory CD4+ T cells from blood. The receptors derive from a man aged 18 to 35 in good health. The CDR3 runs from the conserved cysteine through the conserved F or W. The D gene is left open where the match is weak. Only part of the rows carry a size: once, few, many, or a class if the clone is expanded.

d_call	clone_size	v_call	j_call	cdr3_aa	cdr3_nt
.	many	TRBV30	TRBJ1-1	CAWSVNRATEAFF	TGTGCCTGGAGTGTAAACAGGGCCACTGAAGCTTTCTTT
TRBD1	few	TRBV10-3	TRBJ2-7	CAISVGQGTYEQYF	TGTGCCATCAGTGTGGGACAGGGTACCTACGAGCAGTACTTC
.	few	TRBV30	TRBJ1-5	CAWSVGGSNQPQHF	TGTGCCTGGAGTGTAGGAGGTAGCAATCAGCCCCAGCATTTT
.	.	TRBV29-1	TRBJ2-7	CSGGYSYEQYF	TGCAGCGGGGGGTACTCCTACGAGCAGTACTTC
.	few	TRBV21-1	TRBJ2-7	CASSKGKRLVPGLAGPVRGYEQYF	TGTGCCAGCAGCAAAGGGAAGCGGCTTGTCCCGGGACTAGCGGGACCAGTTAGGGGCTACGAGCAGTACTTC
.	.	TRBV25-1	TRBJ2-7	CASSRGDSYEQYF	TGTGCCAGCAGTCGAGGGGATTCCTACGAGCAGTACTTC
.	few	TRBV28	TRBJ2-7	CASREQGYYEQYF	TGTGCCAGCAGGGAACAGGGATACTACGAGCAGTACTTC
TRBD2	.	TRBV11-2	TRBJ2-7	CASSLTSGKSEQYF	TGTGCCAGCAGCCTAACTAGCGGGAAGAGTGAGCAGTACTTC
.	.	TRBV5-1	TRBJ2-5	CASSFQDSEETQYF	TGCGCCAGCAGCTTTCAGGACAGTGAAGAGACCCAGTACTTC
.	few	TRBV15	TRBJ2-1	CATSRGGDLLSNEQFF	TGTGCCACCAGCAGGGGAGGCGACCTACTATCGAATGAGCAGTTCTTC
.	few	TRBV19	TRBJ1-1	CASSPHREGTEAFF	TGTGCCAGTAGTCCTCACAGGGAGGGCACTGAAGCTTTCTTT
.	.	TRBV4-2	TRBJ2-3	CASSQGLSGDGSDTQYF	TGTGCCAGCAGCCAAGGCCTCTCAGGGGACGGTTCAGATACGCAGTATTTT
TRBD1	few	TRBV6-4	TRBJ1-5	CASSDSRGPQPQHF	TGTGCCAGCAGTGACTCCAGGGGGCCTCAGCCCCAGCATTTT
TRBD1	.	TRBV29-1	TRBJ2-7	CSVRQGAGYEQYF	TGCAGCGTGCGACAGGGGGCTGGATACGAGCAGTACTTC
.	.	TRBV2	TRBJ1-1	CASSEYSGGMNTEAFF	TGTGCCAGCAGTGAATATTCTGGGGGAATGAACACTGAAGCTTTCTTT
TRBD2	many	TRBV30	TRBJ2-1	CAGTRGWTSGRGNEQFF	TGTGCCGGAACCCGGGGGTGGACTAGCGGGAGGGGCAATGAGCAGTTCTTC
.	.	TRBV4-2	TRBJ2-7	CASSQDMRLYEQYF	TGTGCCAGCAGCCAAGATATGCGACTCTACGAGCAGTACTTC
TRBD1	.	TRBV29-1	TRBJ2-2	CSTGTGFDTGELFF	TGCAGCACCGGGACAGGGTTTGACACCGGGGAGCTGTTTTTT